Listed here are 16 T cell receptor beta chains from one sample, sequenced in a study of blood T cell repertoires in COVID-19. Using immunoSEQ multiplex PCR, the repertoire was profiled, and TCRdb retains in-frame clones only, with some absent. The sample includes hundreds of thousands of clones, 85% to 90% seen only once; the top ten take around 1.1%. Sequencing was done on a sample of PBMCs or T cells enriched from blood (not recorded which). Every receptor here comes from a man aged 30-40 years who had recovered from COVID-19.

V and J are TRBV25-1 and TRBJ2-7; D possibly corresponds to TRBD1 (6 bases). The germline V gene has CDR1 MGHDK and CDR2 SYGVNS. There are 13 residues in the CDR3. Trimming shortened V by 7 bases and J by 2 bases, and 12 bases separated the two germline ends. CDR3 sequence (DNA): TGTGCCAGCAAAGCGACAGGTGCCTACGAGCAGTACTTC. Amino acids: CASKATGAYEQYF.

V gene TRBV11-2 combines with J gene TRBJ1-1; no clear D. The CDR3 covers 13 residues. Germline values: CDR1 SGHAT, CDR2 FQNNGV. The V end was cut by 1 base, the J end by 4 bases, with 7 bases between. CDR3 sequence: CASSLVSVTEAFF. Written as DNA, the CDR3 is TGTGCCAGCAGCTTAGTGTCAGTCACTGAAGCTTTCTTT.

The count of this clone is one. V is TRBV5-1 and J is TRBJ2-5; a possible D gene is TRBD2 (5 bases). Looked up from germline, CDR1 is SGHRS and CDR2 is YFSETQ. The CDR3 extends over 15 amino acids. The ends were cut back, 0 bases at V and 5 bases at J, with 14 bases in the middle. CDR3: CASSLGGSYRETQYF. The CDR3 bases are TGCGCCAGCAGCTTGGGTGGGAGCTACCGGGAGACCCAGTACTTC.

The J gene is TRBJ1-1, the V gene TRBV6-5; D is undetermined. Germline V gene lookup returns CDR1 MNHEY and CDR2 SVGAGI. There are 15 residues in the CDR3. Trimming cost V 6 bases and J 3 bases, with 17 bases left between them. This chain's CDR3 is CASRRNLREDTEAFF. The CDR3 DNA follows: TGTGCCAGCAGACGGAATCTTCGGGAGGACACTGAAGCTTTCTTT.

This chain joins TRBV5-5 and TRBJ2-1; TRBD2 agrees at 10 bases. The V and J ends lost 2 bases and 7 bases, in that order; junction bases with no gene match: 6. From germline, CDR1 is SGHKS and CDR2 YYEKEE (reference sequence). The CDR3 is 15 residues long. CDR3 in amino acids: CASSFLAGVGNEQFF. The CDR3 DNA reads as TGTGCCAGCAGCTTCCTAGCGGGAGTGGGTAATGAGCAGTTCTTC.

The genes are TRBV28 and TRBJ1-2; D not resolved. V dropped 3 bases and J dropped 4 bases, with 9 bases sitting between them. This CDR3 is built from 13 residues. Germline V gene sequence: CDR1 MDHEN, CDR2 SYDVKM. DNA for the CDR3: TGTGCCAGCAGTTTCTCAGCGGTCTATGGCTACACCTTC. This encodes CASSFSAVYGYTF.

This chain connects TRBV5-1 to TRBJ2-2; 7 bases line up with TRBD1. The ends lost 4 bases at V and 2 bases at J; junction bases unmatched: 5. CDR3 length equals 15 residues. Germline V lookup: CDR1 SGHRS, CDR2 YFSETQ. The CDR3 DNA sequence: TGCGCCAGCAGCCAGGGACAGATCAACACCGGGGAGCTGTTTTTT. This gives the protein CASSQGQINTGELFF.

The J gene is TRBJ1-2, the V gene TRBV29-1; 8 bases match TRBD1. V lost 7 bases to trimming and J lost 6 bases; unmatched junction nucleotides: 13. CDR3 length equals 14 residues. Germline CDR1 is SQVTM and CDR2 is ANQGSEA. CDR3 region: CSANSRGLGDGYTF. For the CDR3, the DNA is TGCAGCGCAAACTCCAGGGGGCTAGGGGATGGCTACACCTTC.

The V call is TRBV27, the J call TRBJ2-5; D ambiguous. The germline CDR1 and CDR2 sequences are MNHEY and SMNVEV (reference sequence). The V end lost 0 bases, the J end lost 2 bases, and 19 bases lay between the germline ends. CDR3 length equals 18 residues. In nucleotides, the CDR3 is TGTGCCAGCAGTTTATCGGAAGCCTACAGCCGGTCTCAAGAGACCCAGTACTTC. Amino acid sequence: CASSLSEAYSRSQETQYF.

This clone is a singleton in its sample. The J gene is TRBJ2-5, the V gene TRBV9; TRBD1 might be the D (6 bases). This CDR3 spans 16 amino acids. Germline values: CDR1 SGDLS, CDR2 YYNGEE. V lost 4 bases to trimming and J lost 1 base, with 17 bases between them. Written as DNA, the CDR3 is TGTGCCAGCAGCCTCTCGGACAGCCGGATCCAAGAGACCCAGTACTTC. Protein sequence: CASSLSDSRIQETQYF.

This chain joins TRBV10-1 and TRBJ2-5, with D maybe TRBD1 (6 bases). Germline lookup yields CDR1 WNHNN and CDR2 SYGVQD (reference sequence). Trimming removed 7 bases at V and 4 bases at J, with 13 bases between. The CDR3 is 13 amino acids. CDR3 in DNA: TGCGCCAGCATTAACAGGGAAATAGAGACCCAGTACTTC. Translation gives CASINREIETQYF.

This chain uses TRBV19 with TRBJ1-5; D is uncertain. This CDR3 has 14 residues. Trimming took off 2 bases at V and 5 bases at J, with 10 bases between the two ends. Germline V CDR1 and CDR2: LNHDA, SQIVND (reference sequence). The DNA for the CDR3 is TGTGCCAGTAGTATAAGTGGCCGTTATCAGCCCCAGCATTTT. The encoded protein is CASSISGRYQPQHF.

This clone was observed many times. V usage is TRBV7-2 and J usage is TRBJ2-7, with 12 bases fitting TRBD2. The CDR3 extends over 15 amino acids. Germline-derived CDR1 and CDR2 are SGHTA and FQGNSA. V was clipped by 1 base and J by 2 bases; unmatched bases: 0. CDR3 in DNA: TGTGCCAGCAGCTTAGGGACTAGCGGGACCTACGAGCAGTACTTC. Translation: CASSLGTSGTYEQYF.

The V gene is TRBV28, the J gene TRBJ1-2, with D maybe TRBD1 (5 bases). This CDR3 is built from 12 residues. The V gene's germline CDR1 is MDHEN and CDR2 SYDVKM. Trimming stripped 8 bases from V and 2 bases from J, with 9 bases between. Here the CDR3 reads CASLQGNYGYTF. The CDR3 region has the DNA TGTGCCAGCCTTCAGGGAAACTATGGCTACACCTTC.

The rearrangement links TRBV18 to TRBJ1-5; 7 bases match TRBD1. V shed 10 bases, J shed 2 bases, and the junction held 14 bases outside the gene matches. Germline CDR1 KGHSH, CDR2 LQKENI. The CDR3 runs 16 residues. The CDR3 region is CATAGQTGVGNQPQHF. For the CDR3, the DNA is TGTGCCACGGCGGGACAGACTGGTGTGGGCAATCAGCCCCAGCATTTT.

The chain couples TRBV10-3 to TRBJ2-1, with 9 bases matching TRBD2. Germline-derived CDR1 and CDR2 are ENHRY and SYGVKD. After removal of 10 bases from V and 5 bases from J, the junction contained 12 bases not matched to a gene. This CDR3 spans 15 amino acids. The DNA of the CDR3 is TGTGCCACCCTCCGTAGCGGGAGTGGAGACAATGAGCAGTTCTTC. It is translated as CATLRSGSGDNEQFF.